A single T cell receptor beta chain is shown here with its context. There is no known antigen for this receptor. Each sample's TRB amplification started from around 230 ng of peripheral blood genomic DNA, which corresponds to around 36,000 genome equivalents. TRB rearrangements were amplified by multiplex PCR using a touch-down protocol with TRB-A and TRB-B primer pools mixed in one tube. Illumina adapters and sample indices were added to the amplicons through two consecutive PCR reactions using Phusion HS II polymerase. After gel purification with the NucleoSpin Gel and PCR Clean-up kit, the amplicons were quantified by Qubit and checked for quality on an Agilent 2100 Bioanalyzer. Libraries were sequenced on an Illumina MiSeq using 600-cycle, single-indexed, paired-end runs. The original pipeline was this. MiXCR version 2.1.12, together with the default MiXCR reference library, was used to align and assemble the TRB reads. Each unique CDR3 nucleotide sequence defined a clone, and only productive sequences with at least two reads were analysed. Alpha-parameterized diversity profiles (alpha 0 to 5), including the Shannon (alpha 1) and Simpson (alpha 2) indices, were computed with an R script to assess repertoire diversity. The tcR package was used to compute combinatorial TRB VJ usage, and cohorts were compared on this usage by principal component analysis with ade4. TCRbeta CDR3s were clustered with GLIPH on cohort pairs matched by age and read depth, and cluster frequencies were compared by Wilcoxon test. TCRdb reprocessed the sequencing reads and holds a single record per CDR3 protein sequence, with no DNA. The V and J calls shown here were made by TCRdb, not taken from the authors' results. This sample's listing comprises approximately 5,300 distinct CDR3 sequences. In total, the top ten clones hold over 12% of the sample.

This entry is derived from a study of T cell clusters in autoimmune cytopenias (dated by TCRdb to the late 2010s). With respect to the entire study: Of the approximately 39 healthy donor controls, around 23 were female, and the group had a mean age of 56 years and a median age of approximately 61 years. The study aimed to test whether autoimmune cytopenia patients carry a disease-specific immune repertoire signature usable as a blood-based biomarker. Repertoires from autoimmune hepatitis patients were compared with those of some 20 healthy donors matched for age and sex. Alongside healthy, CLL and autoimmune hepatitis controls, autoimmune cytopenia patients had their peripheral blood TRB and IGH repertoires sequenced at active disease and again during treatment follow-up. The median TRB sequencing depth was 50,000 to 60,000 reads per sample, and the median number of distinct TRB clonotypes was a few thousand per sample. For primary cytopenia, fewer than 30 age-matched healthy donors were used as controls, and for secondary cytopenia, some 15 age-matched CLL patients were used as controls. The investigation overall reported the following: The GLIPH analysis suggested a lack of physiological T cell clusters in primary autoimmune cytopenia patients, since around 56 clusters were exclusive to healthy donors whereas 17 were exclusive to patients. Healthy donors showed 2.5 to 3-fold more exclusive TRB clusters than active autoimmune hepatitis patients, consistent with an autoimmunity-wide signature. TRB repertoire shifts, with less even repertoires observed in secondary cytopenia and CLL, were mostly attributed to lymphoma bias rather than autoimmunity. The cluster-lack signature was not seen for secondary cytopenia versus CLL, apparently masked by the dominant lymphoma-associated repertoire. The T cell clusters were defined only in silico, and the functional role of the clusters still needed to be validated experimentally.

The data were also submitted as part of a second study, on T cell repertoires in aging, cancer and after chemotherapy. Drawing on the second study: Donors were distributed across six age groups ranging from 30 or younger to 70 or older, with at least three individuals included per group. TCR repertoires from healthy donor controls were recorded over periods of several months to years and showed clear clonal overlap between repeated samplings. The complete dataset included 8 million to 9.5 million TCR reads. Compared with age-matched healthy donors, untreated patients with either hematological or solid cancers had significantly lower TCR diversity in the blood along with higher clonality. Declining TCR diversity with age in healthy donors was mainly explained by loss of richness; in cancer patients, loss of evenness also contributed. Median generation probability increased over the chemotherapy interval in both cancer cohorts, suggesting repertoire reconstitution through rebound thymic output. It was noted by the authors that conclusions about immunological memory after chemotherapy cannot be drawn from the repertoire data. To look at immunoaging and at how T cells reconstitute after chemotherapy, the study profiled TCR beta repertoires in peripheral blood from both healthy donors and cancer patients. Alongside fewer than 100 healthy donors serving as a reference group, the cohort included approximately 220 cancer patients, of whom roughly 91 had hematological cancers and some 130 had solid cancers. MiXCR versions 2.12 and 3.0.5 were used to process the TRB sequences. The repertoire metrics were Shannon diversity, evenness, clonality (calculated as one minus evenness), and diversity profiles parameterized by alpha from 0 to 5. The IGoR algorithm was used to calculate generation probabilities for clones in the paired samples taken before and after chemotherapy.

The specimen was peripheral blood. This sequence originates from a human donor in good health.

This receptor has the CDR3 CASTQGSGDYQETQYF. The rearranged chain carries TRBV7-2 and TRBJ2-5; the D gene TCRdb calls, TRBD2, cannot be checked with no DNA. The germline V gene specifies SGHTA as CDR1 and FQGNSA as CDR2. The CDR3 spans 16 residues, from the cysteine through the phenylalanine. No DNA is given.